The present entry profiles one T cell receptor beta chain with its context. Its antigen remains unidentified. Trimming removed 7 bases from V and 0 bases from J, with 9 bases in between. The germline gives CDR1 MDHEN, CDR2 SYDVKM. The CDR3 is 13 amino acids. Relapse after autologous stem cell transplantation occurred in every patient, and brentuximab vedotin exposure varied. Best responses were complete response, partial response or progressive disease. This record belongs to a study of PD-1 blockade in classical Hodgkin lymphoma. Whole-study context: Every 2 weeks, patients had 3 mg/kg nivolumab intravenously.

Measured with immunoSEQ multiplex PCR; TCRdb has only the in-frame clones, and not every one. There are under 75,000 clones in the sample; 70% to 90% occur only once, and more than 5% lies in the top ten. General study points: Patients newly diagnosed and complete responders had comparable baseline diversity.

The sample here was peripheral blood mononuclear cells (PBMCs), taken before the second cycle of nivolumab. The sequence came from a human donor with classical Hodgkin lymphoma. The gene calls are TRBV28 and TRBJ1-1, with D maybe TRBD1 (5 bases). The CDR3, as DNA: TGTGCCAGCAACGACAGAATGAACACTGAAGCTTTCTTT. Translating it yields CASNDRMNTEAFF.